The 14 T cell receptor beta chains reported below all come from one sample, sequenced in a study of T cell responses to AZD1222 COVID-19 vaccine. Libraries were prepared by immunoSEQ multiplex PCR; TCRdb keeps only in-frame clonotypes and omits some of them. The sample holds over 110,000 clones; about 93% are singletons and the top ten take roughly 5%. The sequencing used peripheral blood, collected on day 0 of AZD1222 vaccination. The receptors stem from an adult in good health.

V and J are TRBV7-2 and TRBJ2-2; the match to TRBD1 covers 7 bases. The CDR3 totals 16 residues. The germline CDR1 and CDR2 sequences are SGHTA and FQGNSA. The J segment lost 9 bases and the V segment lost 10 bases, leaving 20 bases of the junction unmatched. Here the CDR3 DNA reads TGTGCCACCCCACACAAAGGACAGGATTTATCTTGGGAGCTGTTTTTT. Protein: CATPHKGQDLSWELFF.

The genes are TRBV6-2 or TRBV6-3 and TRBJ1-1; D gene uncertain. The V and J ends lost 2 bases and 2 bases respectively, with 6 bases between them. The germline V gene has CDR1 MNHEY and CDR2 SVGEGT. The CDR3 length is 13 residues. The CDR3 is CASSYLANTEAFF. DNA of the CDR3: TGTGCCAGCAGTTACCTTGCCAACACTGAAGCTTTCTTT.

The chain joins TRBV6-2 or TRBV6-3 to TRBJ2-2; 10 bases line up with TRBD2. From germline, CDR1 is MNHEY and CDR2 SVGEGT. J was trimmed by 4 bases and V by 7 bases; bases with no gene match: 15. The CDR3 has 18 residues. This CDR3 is CASIPGLAGVHFTGELFF. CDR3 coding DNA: TGTGCCAGCATCCCTGGGCTAGCGGGAGTGCATTTCACCGGGGAGCTGTTTTTT.

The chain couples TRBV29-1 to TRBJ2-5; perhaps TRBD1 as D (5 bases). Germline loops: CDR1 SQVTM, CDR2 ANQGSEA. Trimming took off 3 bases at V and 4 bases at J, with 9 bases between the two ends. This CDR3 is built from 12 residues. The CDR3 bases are TGCAGCGTTGATGGGGCGACAGAGACCCAGTACTTC. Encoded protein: CSVDGATETQYF.

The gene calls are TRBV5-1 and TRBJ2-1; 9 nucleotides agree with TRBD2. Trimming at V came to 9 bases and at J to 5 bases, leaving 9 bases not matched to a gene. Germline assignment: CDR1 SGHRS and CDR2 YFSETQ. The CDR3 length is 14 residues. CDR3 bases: TGCGCCACTAGACAGACTAGCGGTAACAATGAGCAGTTCTTC. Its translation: CATRQTSGNNEQFF.

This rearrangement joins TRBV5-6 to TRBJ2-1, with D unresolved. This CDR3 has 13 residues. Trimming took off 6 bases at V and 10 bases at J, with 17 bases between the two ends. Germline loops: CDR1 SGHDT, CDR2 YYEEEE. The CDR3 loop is CASTTTLRDEQFF. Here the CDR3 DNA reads TGTGCCAGCACCACCACTTTGAGAGACGAGCAGTTCTTC.

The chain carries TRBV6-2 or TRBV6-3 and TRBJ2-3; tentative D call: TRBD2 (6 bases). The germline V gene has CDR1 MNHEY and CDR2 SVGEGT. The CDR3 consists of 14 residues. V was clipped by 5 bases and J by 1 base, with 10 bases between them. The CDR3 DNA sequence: TGTGCCAGCAGTCGCGGGATTGGCACAGATACGCAGTATTTT. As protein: CASSRGIGTDTQYF.

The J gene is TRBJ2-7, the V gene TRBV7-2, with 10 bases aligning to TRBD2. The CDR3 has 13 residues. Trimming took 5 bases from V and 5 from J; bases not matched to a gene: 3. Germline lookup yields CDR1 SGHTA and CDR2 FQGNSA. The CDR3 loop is CASSPGTSDEQYF. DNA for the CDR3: TGTGCCAGCAGCCCCGGGACTAGCGACGAGCAGTACTTC.

The CDR3 DNA is TGTGCCAGCAGCCAGGCGAGGGACAGGGGCAATGAGCAGTTCTTC. Its translation is CASSQARDRGNEQFF. The gene calls are TRBV3-1 (or the pseudogene TRBV3-2) and TRBJ2-1; 10 bases are a match to TRBD1. V trimming: 3 bases; J trimming: 6 bases; junction bases outside the gene matches: 5. The V gene's germline CDR1 is LGHDT and CDR2 YNNKEL (reference sequence). This CDR3 comprises 15 residues.

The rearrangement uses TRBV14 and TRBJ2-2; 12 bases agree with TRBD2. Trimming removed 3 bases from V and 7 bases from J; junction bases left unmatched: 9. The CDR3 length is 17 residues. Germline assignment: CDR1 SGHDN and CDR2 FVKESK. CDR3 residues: CASSHFDGLAGSGELFF. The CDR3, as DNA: TGTGCCAGCAGCCATTTCGACGGACTAGCGGGGAGCGGGGAGCTGTTTTTT. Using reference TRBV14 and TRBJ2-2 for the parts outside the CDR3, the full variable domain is EAGVTQFPSHSVIEKGQTVTLRCDPISGHDNLYWYRRVMGKEIKFLLHFVKESKQDESGMPNNRFLAERTGGTYSTLKVQPAELEDSGVYFCASSHFDGLAGSGELFFGEGSRLTVL.

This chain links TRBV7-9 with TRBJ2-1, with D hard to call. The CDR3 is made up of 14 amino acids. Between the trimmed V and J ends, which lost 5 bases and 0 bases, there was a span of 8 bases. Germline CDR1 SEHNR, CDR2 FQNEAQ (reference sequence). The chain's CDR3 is CASSIWGSYNEQFF. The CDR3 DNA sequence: TGTGCCAGCAGCATATGGGGCTCCTACAATGAGCAGTTCTTC.

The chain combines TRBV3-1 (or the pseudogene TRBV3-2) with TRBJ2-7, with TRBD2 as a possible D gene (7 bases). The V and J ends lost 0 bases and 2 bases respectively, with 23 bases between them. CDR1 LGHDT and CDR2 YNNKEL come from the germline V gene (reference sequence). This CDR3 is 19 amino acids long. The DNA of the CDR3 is TGTGCCAGCAGCCAAGAGGGGGCCATCGCGGGAGTAGGGCCCTACGAGCAGTACTTC. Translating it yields CASSQEGAIAGVGPYEQYF.

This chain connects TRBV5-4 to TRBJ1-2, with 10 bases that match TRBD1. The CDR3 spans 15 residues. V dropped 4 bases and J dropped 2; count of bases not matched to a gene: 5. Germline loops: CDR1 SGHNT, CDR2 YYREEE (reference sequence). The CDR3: CASSTPGQGNYGYTF. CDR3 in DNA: TGTGCCAGCAGCACACCGGGACAGGGGAACTATGGCTACACCTTC.

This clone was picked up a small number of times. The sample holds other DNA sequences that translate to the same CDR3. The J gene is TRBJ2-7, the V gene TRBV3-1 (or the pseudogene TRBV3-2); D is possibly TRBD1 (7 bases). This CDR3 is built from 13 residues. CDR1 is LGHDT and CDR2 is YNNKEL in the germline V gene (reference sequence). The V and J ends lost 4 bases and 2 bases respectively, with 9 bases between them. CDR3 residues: CASSRGTAYEQYF. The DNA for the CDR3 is TGTGCCAGCAGCCGCGGGACAGCCTACGAGCAGTACTTC.